The rows below give T cell receptor beta chains drawn from one sample of a study of cytotoxic CD8 clonotypes in ibrutinib-treated CLL. Sequenced by immunoSEQ multiplex PCR; TCRdb stores in-frame clones only, minus some. The sample comprises about 140,000 clones, about 91% of which are singletons, and about a tenth rests with the top ten. The starting material was PBMCs, obtained after 12 months of ibrutinib treatment. These receptors all come from a human donor with chronic lymphocytic leukemia. CDR3s include the opening cysteine and the closing phenylalanine or tryptophan. Each record gives: V gene, clone size, D gene, J gene, CDR3 length, CDR3 DNA, CDR3 protein. The D gene is left open where the match is weak. The listing skips clone size in some rows; elsewhere it reads once, few, many or a size class.

>TRBV7-9|-|-|TRBJ1-2|16
TGTGCCAGCACCCCGGGGGGGGCCTTGGGAGGGAATGGCTACACCTTC
CASTPGGALGGNGYTF
>TRBV5-8|-|TRBD1|TRBJ2-5|16
TGTGCCAGCAGCTTGGCCGGGACAGGGGTTCAAGAGACCCAGTACTTC
CASSLAGTGVQETQYF
>TRBV7-9|-|-|TRBJ2-1|15
TGTGCCAGCAGCTTAATGTCGGCTGTACACAATGAGCAGTTCTTC
CASSLMSAVHNEQFF
>TRBV30|few|-|TRBJ1-1|15
TGTGCCTGGAGTGGCAGTGGGCCAGTAGGCACTGAAGCTTTCTTT
CAWSGSGPVGTEAFF
>TRBV11-1|once|-|TRBJ2-2|19
TGTGCCAGCAGCTTAGAGTGGCGACTACGGACACCGAACACCGGGGAGCTGTTTTTT
CASSLEWRLRTPNTGELFF
>TRBV18|few|-|TRBJ2-2|15
TGTGCCAGCTCACCATCAAGCGCGAACACCGGGGAGCTGTTTTTT
CASSPSSANTGELFF
>TRBV28|once|TRBD1|TRBJ2-7|17
TGTGCCAGCAGTTCCCCCCACGACAGGGGGCAGCCCTACGAGCAGTACTTC
CASSSPHDRGQPYEQYF
>TRBV29-1|-|-|TRBJ2-5|15
TGCAGCGTTGGGCAGGGGGGACCGTACCAAGAGACCCAGTACTTC
CSVGQGGPYQETQYF
>TRBV7-9|-|-|TRBJ1-1|15
TGTGCCAGCAGCTTACGGACGATGGTGAACACTGAAGCTTTCTTT
CASSLRTMVNTEAFF
>TRBV7-3|-|TRBD1|TRBJ1-1|15
TGTGCCAGCAGCTTATTCCCAGGGGGCCTCACTGAAGCTTTCTTT
CASSLFPGGLTEAFF
>TRBV7-9|-|-|TRBJ2-1|13
TGTGCCAGCAGCTCCCGCGGGAACAATGAGCAGTTCTTC
CASSSRGNNEQFF
>TRBV19|-|TRBD2|TRBJ2-1|14
TGTGCCAGTAGTACAGCGGGAGTTAGCGATGAGCAGTTCTTC
CASSTAGVSDEQFF
>TRBV18|once|TRBD2|TRBJ2-7|17
TGTGCCAGCTCTCTCAGGGGGCTAGCGGGAGGGGCCTACGAGCAGTACTTC
CASSLRGLAGGAYEQYF
>TRBV19|-|TRBD1|TRBJ1-2|16
TGTGCCAGTAGTATATCCTGGACAGGGGGCGGAAGGGGCTACACCTTC
CASSISWTGGGRGYTF
>TRBV6-5|-|-|TRBJ1-4|12
TGTGCCAGCAGCCAAGTGCGGGAAAAACTGTTTTTT
CASSQVREKLFF